A selection of T cell receptor beta chains follows, all from one sample in a study of T cells in AML relapse after transplant. TCRdb reprocessed the PCR reads with MiXCR, giving one entry per CDR3 protein. The top ten clones hold about 32% of a sample with 3,000 to 4,500 distinct CDR3 sequences, roughly 10% of them seen once. The sample consisted of bone marrow, either the whole sample or a sorted T cell fraction (not recorded which), taken in complete remission. These receptors were collected from a human donor who had a stem cell transplant for acute myeloid leukemia. Some T cells may be the graft donor's. Both conserved end residues are part of each CDR3. The order of the fields is V gene, clone size, J gene, D gene, CDR3 DNA, CDR3 protein. A D gene is named only where the DNA matches it firmly. A clone size is listed for some rows: how often the clone was seen (once, few, many), or a class if it is expanded.

V gene: TRBV7-9
clone size: NA
J gene: TRBJ2-3
D gene: NA
CDR3 DNA: TGTGCCAGCAGCTCCTGGGGGGCTAGAACAGATACGCAGTATTTT
CDR3 protein: CASSSWGARTDTQYF

V gene: TRBV10-3
clone size: NA
J gene: TRBJ2-3
D gene: NA
CDR3 DNA: TGTGCCATCAGTATGGGGGCTCAACTAACAGATACGCAGTATTTT
CDR3 protein: CAISMGAQLTDTQYF

V gene: TRBV2
clone size: medium-sized
J gene: TRBJ2-3
D gene: NA
CDR3 DNA: TGTGCCAGCAGTGAAGCTAACGGAGGGACGCAGTATTTT
CDR3 protein: CASSEANGGTQYF

V gene: TRBV5-6
clone size: many
J gene: TRBJ2-5
D gene: NA
CDR3 DNA: TGTGCCAGCAGCCCCGGAGGGTGGGAAGGAGAGACCCAGTACTTC
CDR3 protein: CASSPGGWEGETQYF

V gene: TRBV9
clone size: NA
J gene: TRBJ1-2
D gene: TRBD1
CDR3 DNA: TGTGCCAGCAGCGCAACCGGGACAGGGAACTATGGCTACACCTTC
CDR3 protein: CASSATGTGNYGYTF

V gene: TRBV5-5
clone size: NA
J gene: TRBJ2-1
D gene: NA
CDR3 DNA: TGTGCCAGCAGTCGGATGAGCTCCTACAATGAGCAGTTCTTC
CDR3 protein: CASSRMSSYNEQFF

V gene: TRBV20-1
clone size: few
J gene: TRBJ2-3
D gene: NA
CDR3 DNA: TGCAGTGCAACGGATCGTACGGGGCCCACAGATACGCAGTATTTT
CDR3 protein: CSATDRTGPTDTQYF

V gene: TRBV28
clone size: NA
J gene: TRBJ2-1
D gene: TRBD1
CDR3 DNA: TGTGCCACCCACGGGGACAGGTACTACAATGAGCAGTTCTTC
CDR3 protein: CATHGDRYYNEQFF

V gene: TRBV3-1
clone size: NA
J gene: TRBJ2-7
D gene: NA
CDR3 DNA: TGTGCCAGCAGCCAAGTCCTGGGACCAACTACCTACGAGCAGTACTTC
CDR3 protein: CASSQVLGPTTYEQYF

V gene: TRBV7-8
clone size: medium-sized
J gene: TRBJ2-1
D gene: NA
CDR3 DNA: TGTGCCAGCAGCCAAAGGTCGCGGACGAGAGACAATGAGCAGTTCTTC
CDR3 protein: CASSQRSRTRDNEQFF

V gene: TRBV4-3
clone size: medium-sized
J gene: TRBJ2-5
D gene: NA
CDR3 DNA: TGCGCCAGCAGCCAAGATCACGGGTTAGAGACCCAGTACTTC
CDR3 protein: CASSQDHGLETQYF

V gene: TRBV4-3
clone size: medium-sized
J gene: TRBJ1-1
D gene: NA
CDR3 DNA: TGCGCCAGCAGCCAAGATAGGGGAGGGGACACTGAAGCTTTCTTT
CDR3 protein: CASSQDRGGDTEAFF

V gene: TRBV7-2
clone size: NA
J gene: TRBJ2-2
D gene: NA
CDR3 DNA: TGTGCCAGCAGAGTAGCTGCCCACGGGGAGCTGTTTTTT
CDR3 protein: CASRVAAHGELFF

V gene: TRBV6-5
clone size: medium-sized
J gene: TRBJ2-5
D gene: TRBD1
CDR3 DNA: TGTGCCAGCAGCGACAGGGCCCAAGAGACCCAGTACTTC
CDR3 protein: CASSDRAQETQYF

V gene: TRBV7-9
clone size: medium-sized
J gene: TRBJ2-2
D gene: TRBD1
CDR3 DNA: TGTGCCAGCAGGCCGGGACAGGGGACCACCGGGGAGCTGTTTTTT
CDR3 protein: CASRPGQGTTGELFF

V gene: TRBV6-2/TRBV6-3
clone size: medium-sized
J gene: TRBJ1-6
D gene: TRBD1
CDR3 DNA: TGTGCCAGCAGTTCCCGGGACAGTGCTAATTCACCCCTCCACTTT
CDR3 protein: CASSSRDSANSPLHF

V gene: TRBV6-5
clone size: medium-sized
J gene: TRBJ1-6
D gene: TRBD1
CDR3 DNA: TGTGCCAGCAGGACAGGGGGTCATTCACCCCTCCACTTT
CDR3 protein: CASRTGGHSPLHF

V gene: TRBV7-9
clone size: few
J gene: TRBJ2-7
D gene: TRBD1
CDR3 DNA: TGTGCCAGCAGCCTAACAGGGGATTACTACGAGCAGTACTTC
CDR3 protein: CASSLTGDYYEQYF

V gene: TRBV28
clone size: many
J gene: TRBJ1-6
D gene: NA
CDR3 DNA: TGTGCCAGCAGTTATCCACGGAGCTCCTATAATTCACCCCTCCACTTT
CDR3 protein: CASSYPRSSYNSPLHF

V gene: TRBV6-5
clone size: medium-sized
J gene: TRBJ1-1
D gene: NA
CDR3 DNA: TGTGCCACCCGAATGGAACAGAACACTGAAGCTTTCTTT
CDR3 protein: CATRMEQNTEAFF

V gene: TRBV11-2
clone size: NA
J gene: TRBJ2-1
D gene: TRBD1
CDR3 DNA: TGTGCCAGCAGCCGTGGGACAGGGGGTTACAATGAGCAGTTCTTC
CDR3 protein: CASSRGTGGYNEQFF

V gene: TRBV4-1
clone size: many
J gene: TRBJ2-5
D gene: TRBD1
CDR3 DNA: TGCGCCAGCAGCCAAATGGGACAGGGCTTGGAGACCCAGTACTTC
CDR3 protein: CASSQMGQGLETQYF

V gene: TRBV5-6
clone size: many
J gene: TRBJ2-3
D gene: NA
CDR3 DNA: TGTGCCAGCAGCTTGTTCGGCGGAGGCACAGATACGCAGTATTTT
CDR3 protein: CASSLFGGGTDTQYF

V gene: TRBV10-3
clone size: medium-sized
J gene: TRBJ1-2
D gene: NA
CDR3 DNA: TGTGCCATCAGTGGCGGGGCCCTCTATGGCTACACCTTC
CDR3 protein: CAISGGALYGYTF

V gene: TRBV5-1
clone size: many
J gene: TRBJ1-3
D gene: NA
CDR3 DNA: TGCGCCAGCACCTCTTTAGCCGGAAACACCATATATTTT
CDR3 protein: CASTSLAGNTIYF

V gene: TRBV4-3
clone size: medium-sized
J gene: TRBJ1-2
D gene: NA
CDR3 DNA: TGCGCCAGCAGCCAAGATCGAGCAGGGAATGTAGGCTACACCTTC
CDR3 protein: CASSQDRAGNVGYTF

V gene: TRBV7-7
clone size: medium-sized
J gene: TRBJ2-5
D gene: NA
CDR3 DNA: TGTGCTAGCAGCTTAGCGGCGGGGCTGGAGACCCAGTACTTC
CDR3 protein: CASSLAAGLETQYF

V gene: TRBV7-9
clone size: NA
J gene: TRBJ2-5
D gene: NA
CDR3 DNA: TGTGCCAGCAGCTTAGACAGGGCAAGGATTCAAGAGACCCAGTACTTC
CDR3 protein: CASSLDRARIQETQYF

V gene: TRBV6-2/TRBV6-3
clone size: many
J gene: TRBJ2-1
D gene: NA
CDR3 DNA: TGTGCCAGCACCTATGGGTTCTACAATGAGCAGTTCTTC
CDR3 protein: CASTYGFYNEQFF

V gene: TRBV10-2
clone size: medium-sized
J gene: TRBJ2-7
D gene: NA
CDR3 DNA: TGCGCCAGCAGTGAGATCTTGACCTACGAGCAGTACTTC
CDR3 protein: CASSEILTYEQYF

V gene: TRBV5-1
clone size: medium-sized
J gene: TRBJ1-1
D gene: NA
CDR3 DNA: TGCGCCAGCAGCTTGGAAGTTCCCACAGGCCCTACTGGAGCTTTCTTT
CDR3 protein: CASSLEVPTGPTGAFF

V gene: TRBV4-3
clone size: many
J gene: TRBJ1-3
D gene: NA
CDR3 DNA: TGCGCCAGCAGCCAAGGCGCAGGGGATGGAAACACCATATATTTT
CDR3 protein: CASSQGAGDGNTIYF

V gene: TRBV5-6
clone size: medium-sized
J gene: TRBJ2-1
D gene: TRBD2
CDR3 DNA: TGTGCCAGCAGCTCAACTAGCGGCACCTACAATGAGCAGTTCTTC
CDR3 protein: CASSSTSGTYNEQFF

V gene: TRBV12-3/TRBV12-4
clone size: medium-sized
J gene: TRBJ1-5
D gene: NA
CDR3 DNA: TGTGCCAGCAGTTCCGGGGGAAGGAGCAATCAGCCCCAGCATTTT
CDR3 protein: CASSSGGRSNQPQHF

V gene: TRBV12-3/TRBV12-4
clone size: medium-sized
J gene: TRBJ2-5
D gene: TRBD2
CDR3 DNA: TGTGCCAGCAGCTATACTAGCGGGAAAGAGACCCAGTACTTC
CDR3 protein: CASSYTSGKETQYF

V gene: TRBV2
clone size: NA
J gene: TRBJ2-3
D gene: NA
CDR3 DNA: TGTGCCAGCAGTGAACAGGTTGGACATACGCAGTATTTT
CDR3 protein: CASSEQVGHTQYF

V gene: TRBV5-1
clone size: medium-sized
J gene: TRBJ2-7
D gene: NA
CDR3 DNA: TGCGCCAGCAGCCTAGACTACCCCTACGAGCAGTACTTC
CDR3 protein: CASSLDYPYEQYF

V gene: TRBV12-3/TRBV12-4
clone size: few
J gene: TRBJ2-5
D gene: NA
CDR3 DNA: TGTGCCAGCAGTCTTACAGAGACCCAGTACTTC
CDR3 protein: CASSLTETQYF

V gene: TRBV7-2
clone size: NA
J gene: TRBJ2-7
D gene: TRBD1
CDR3 DNA: TGTGCCAGCAGCCCGGGACAGGGAGGGGACGAGCAGTACTTC
CDR3 protein: CASSPGQGGDEQYF

V gene: TRBV25-1
clone size: medium-sized
J gene: TRBJ1-1
D gene: NA
CDR3 DNA: TGTGCCAGCACTACCAACACTGAAGCTTTCTTT
CDR3 protein: CASTTNTEAFF

V gene: TRBV29-1
clone size: medium-sized
J gene: TRBJ1-4
D gene: NA
CDR3 DNA: TGCAGCGTTGAAGATGGGGAGGAAAAACTGTTTTTT
CDR3 protein: CSVEDGEEKLFF

V gene: TRBV5-1
clone size: few
J gene: TRBJ2-5
D gene: TRBD2
CDR3 DNA: TGCGCCAGCAGTCCCGGGGGGGGACGCACTGGTCCTTACCATGAGACCCAGTACTTC
CDR3 protein: CASSPGGGRTGPYHETQYF

V gene: TRBV30
clone size: large
J gene: TRBJ1-1
D gene: TRBD1
CDR3 DNA: TGTGCCTGGAGTGGTAAGACAGGGGCCACTGAAGCTTTCTTT
CDR3 protein: CAWSGKTGATEAFF

V gene: TRBV5-1
clone size: large
J gene: TRBJ1-3
D gene: NA
CDR3 DNA: TGCGCCAGCAGCCTGGACTTTCGAAACACCATATATTTT
CDR3 protein: CASSLDFRNTIYF

V gene: TRBV12-3/TRBV12-4
clone size: many
J gene: TRBJ2-7
D gene: TRBD1
CDR3 DNA: TGTGCCAGCAGCCTCGACAGGGAGAAATCATACGAGCAGTACTTC
CDR3 protein: CASSLDREKSYEQYF

V gene: TRBV10-3
clone size: medium-sized
J gene: TRBJ2-2
D gene: NA
CDR3 DNA: TGTGCCATCAGTGAGTCTAGTAGAACCGGGGAGCTGTTTTTT
CDR3 protein: CAISESSRTGELFF

V gene: TRBV6-6
clone size: many
J gene: TRBJ2-7
D gene: NA
CDR3 DNA: TGTGCCAGCAGTTACGAGTCACGGTATTACGAGCAGTACTTC
CDR3 protein: CASSYESRYYEQYF

V gene: TRBV6-5
clone size: medium-sized
J gene: TRBJ2-7
D gene: NA
CDR3 DNA: TGTGCCAGCAGTTTGCGCATAAACTACGAGCAGTACTTC
CDR3 protein: CASSLRINYEQYF

V gene: TRBV27
clone size: medium-sized
J gene: TRBJ2-7
D gene: NA
CDR3 DNA: TGTGCCGCCGGGGACCGAGCCTACGAGCAGTACTTC
CDR3 protein: CAAGDRAYEQYF

V gene: TRBV4-3
clone size: medium-sized
J gene: TRBJ2-5
D gene: NA
CDR3 DNA: TGCGCCAGCAGCCAATACCCGGGGCAAGAGACCCAGTACTTC
CDR3 protein: CASSQYPGQETQYF

V gene: TRBV12-3/TRBV12-4
clone size: medium-sized
J gene: TRBJ1-1
D gene: NA
CDR3 DNA: TGTGCCAGCAGTAAAAAGGGTGCTGAAGCTTTCTTT
CDR3 protein: CASSKKGAEAFF

V gene: TRBV5-1
clone size: NA
J gene: TRBJ2-1
D gene: TRBD2
CDR3 DNA: TGCGCCAGCAGCTTATCCGGGACTAGCGGGGTCTTTTACAATGAGCAGTTCTTC
CDR3 protein: CASSLSGTSGVFYNEQFF

V gene: TRBV12-3/TRBV12-4
clone size: medium-sized
J gene: TRBJ2-2
D gene: TRBD2
CDR3 DNA: TGTGCCAGCAGTTCCGGACTAGCGGGGGAGAACACCGGGGAGCTGTTTTTT
CDR3 protein: CASSSGLAGENTGELFF